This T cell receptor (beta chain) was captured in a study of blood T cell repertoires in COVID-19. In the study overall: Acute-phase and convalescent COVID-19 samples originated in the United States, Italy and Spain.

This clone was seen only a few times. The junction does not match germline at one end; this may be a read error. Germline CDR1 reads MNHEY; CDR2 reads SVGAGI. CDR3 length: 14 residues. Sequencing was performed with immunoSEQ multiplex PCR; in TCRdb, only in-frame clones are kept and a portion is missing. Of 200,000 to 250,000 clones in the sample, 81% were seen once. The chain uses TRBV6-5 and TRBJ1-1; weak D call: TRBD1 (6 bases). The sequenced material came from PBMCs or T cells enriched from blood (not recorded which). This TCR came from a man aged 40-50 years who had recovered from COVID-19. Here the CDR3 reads CASSYYGQSTEAFF. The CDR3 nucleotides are TGTGCCAGCAGCTACTACGGACAGAGCACTGAAGCTTTCTTT.